This TCR beta chain comes out of a study of shared clonotypes between healthy human individuals. On the study more broadly: CD4 naive cells filled three plates per donor, CD4 memory three, CD8 naive two and CD8 memory one.

TCRdb's table, derived via immunoSEQ multiplex PCR, lists solely in-frame clones and lacks some. The table has 2 million to 2.5 million clones, under 97% seen once; the top ten hold less than 0.15%. CDR1 and CDR2 from the germline V gene are SNHLY and FYNNEI. The CDR3 is 14 residues long. Between the trimmed V and J ends, which lost 5 bases and 0 bases, there was a span of 10 bases. Sequenced input: naive CD4+ T cells sorted from blood. Subset noted: CD45RA+ positively selected. This clonotype was sampled from a man between 18 and 35 years old in good health. The V call is TRBV2, the J call TRBJ1-1; the D is unclear. The chain's CDR3 is CASSLGSMNTEAFF. The CDR3 DNA reads as TGTGCCAGCAGTTTGGGCAGTATGAACACTGAAGCTTTCTTT.